The 5 T cell receptor beta chains in this list originate from one sample, sequenced in a study of T cell responses to AZD1222 COVID-19 vaccine. This table comes from immunoSEQ multiplex PCR, and its TCRdb copy is limited to in-frame clones, with some not included. Of fewer than 120,000 clones listed, 88% were seen once; the top ten hold 1.6%. The sample consisted of peripheral blood, taken on day 0 of AZD1222 vaccination. These receptors all stem from an adult in good health.

This clone was picked up a small number of times. The chain links TRBV30 to TRBJ1-4; no reliable D call. The CDR3 has 15 amino acids. Deletions cut 0 bases from V and 7 bases from J, with 15 bases between. Germline CDR1 is GTSNPN and CDR2 is SVGIG (reference sequence). CDR3 in DNA: TGTGCCTGGAGTGTAAGCCCCACCCTCGGTGAAAAACTGTTTTTT. This sequence encodes CAWSVSPTLGEKLFF.

The rearrangement joins TRBV30 to TRBJ2-7; 11 bases align to TRBD2. Germline V gene lookup returns CDR1 GTSNPN and CDR2 SVGIG (reference sequence). Losses at the gene ends were 4 bases for V and 3 bases for J; bases not matched to a gene: 8. The CDR3 sequence is 15 residues long. CDR3 DNA sequence: TGTGCCTGGACCCAGACTAGCGGGGCCCACTACGAGCAGTACTTC. Encoded protein: CAWTQTSGAHYEQYF.

V usage is TRBV14 and J usage is TRBJ2-2, with a weak D call TRBD1 (5 bases). With 4 bases removed from V and 2 bases from J, the gap between germline ends came to 17 bases. The CDR3 has 17 amino acids. The V gene's germline CDR1 is SGHDN and CDR2 FVKESK. The CDR3 DNA reads as TGTGCCAGCAGCCCTCAAAATGCACAGGTAAACACCGGGGAGCTGTTTTTT. Protein sequence: CASSPQNAQVNTGELFF.

J is TRBJ2-3 and V is TRBV5-4; 8 bases agree with TRBD2. Trimming at V came to 4 bases and at J to 2 bases, leaving 9 bases not matched to a gene. This CDR3 contains 16 residues. CDR1 and CDR2 (germline): SGHNT, YYREEE (reference sequence). The CDR3 nucleotides are TGTGCCAGCAGCCGGGGTGGCGGGGGGATCACAGATACGCAGTATTTT. It encodes CASSRGGGGITDTQYF.

The V gene is TRBV5-5, the J gene TRBJ1-4, with 10 positions matching TRBD1. This CDR3 region has 15 residues. Losses at the gene ends were 1 base for V and 5 bases for J; bases not matched to a gene: 2. Germline lookup yields CDR1 SGHKS and CDR2 YYEKEE (reference sequence). CDR3 sequence (DNA): TGTGCCAGCAGCTTGACGACAGGGGGCAATGAAAAACTGTTTTTT. It yields the protein CASSLTTGGNEKLFF.